This T cell receptor beta chain was retrieved from a study of cytomegalovirus exposure and HLA in healthy donors. Sequencing was performed with immunoSEQ multiplex PCR; in TCRdb, only in-frame clones are kept and a portion is missing. Among 55,000 to 65,000 clones, over 85% were seen once, and the ten largest hold almost 6%. This CDR3 has 14 amino acids. From germline, CDR1 is MDHEN and CDR2 SYDVKM. The J segment lost 4 bases and the V segment lost 6 bases, leaving 4 bases of the junction unmatched. The V call is TRBV28, the J call TRBJ1-1, with 11 bases identical to TRBD1. The material sequenced was PBMCs. This TCR derives from a woman aged 18-30 years in good health and CMV-seropositive. The CDR3 protein is CASRGTGGFTEAFF. The CDR3 DNA reads as TGTGCCAGCAGGGGGACAGGGGGTTTCACTGAAGCTTTCTTT.